This T cell receptor (beta chain) was recorded in a study of low-dose radiotherapy and immunotherapy resistance in tumors (dated by TCRdb to the early 2020s). General notes on the study: Cohort 1 received 0.5 Gy per fraction every 2 weeks, with a prescribed total PTV dose of 6.5 Gy. Every two weeks, patients got intravenous cyclophosphamide at 200 mg/m2, given one day ahead of each radiation and immunotherapy administration. Patients were given nivolumab as a 240 mg flat dose every two weeks and ipilimumab at 1 mg/kg every six weeks, with both drugs delivered intravenously. Eight patients were included in the translational analysis: three from the first dose cohort and the first five from the second dose cohort. The trial did not randomize participants into treatment groups. In Cohort 2, 1 Gy per fraction was delivered every two weeks, for a total of 13 Gy over 26 weeks. Starting on cycle 1 day 1, patients took 300 mg of aspirin by mouth once daily for four cycles.

The CDR3, cysteine through phenylalanine, is 16 amino acids long. The only DNA kept is the CDR3, 48 bases in frame from the first base. V drops 4 bases and J drops 5 bases, leaving 20 bases in between. According to the germline V gene, CDR1 reads MGHRA and CDR2 reads YSYEKL. The sample was run on an Illumina HiSeq 2500. Superscript III and a set of TRAV- and TRBV-specific primers were used to synthesize first-strand cDNA, so that both TCRalpha and TCRbeta chains were covered. A roughly 18-cycle PCR with Phusion amplified the TCRs, pairing a constant-region primer with the adapter that was attached to the V primers. The MessageAmp II aRNA Amplification Kit was used to amplify the isolated mRNA, with in vitro transcription run for 16 hours at 37 degrees C. The Dynabeads mRNA DIRECT Purification Kit was used to isolate mRNA for TCR sequencing. Indexed Illumina adapters were added in a second Phusion PCR of 25 cycles, after which AMPure XP beads were used to purify the products. On the authors' methods: Using custom Perl scripts, TCR sequences that encoded the same protein were pooled, out-of-frame sequences were dropped, and the abundance of each clonotype was calculated. The analysis excluded TCR sequences that were supported by just one read. Repertoire metrics included Shannon entropy, Gini index, clonality, richness, and frequency of TCRs shared between repertoires. The public reads were reprocessed in TCRdb via fastp at Q25 and MiXCR, keeping in-frame beta chains. Each record represents a unique CDR3 protein, reported with the most common genes and DNA among its rows. Here the V and J calls rest on TCRdb's processing, not on the authors' analysis. This sample has tens of thousands of distinct CDR3 sequences in its table, and 20% of those were observed once. Together, the top ten hold about 13% of the sample.

This clonotype was seen many times. What this receptor recognizes is not known. Nothing much larger sits one base from this clone, and base qualities are not available. The sample's time point, from its label and the paper: after trial treatment. Taken with the paper, the label for treatment or condition translates to: LDRT plus nivolumab, ipilimumab, low-dose cyclophosphamide and aspirin (RACIN trial). The donors took part in RACIN, a single-arm, phase I, dose-escalation trial that combined nivolumab, ipilimumab, aspirin, low-dose cyclophosphamide and low-dose radiotherapy. Patients with advanced, TIL-negative solid tumors were considered eligible.

The chain is made from TRBV4-1 and TRBJ1-1; the D region possibly corresponds to TRBD1 (6 bases align). This clonotype was obtained from a female donor with ovarian cancer. The sequences come from PBMCs, collected after low-dose radiotherapy plus immunotherapy. The bases read TGCGCCAGCAGCCCTGGCGCTGGGGGCTTATATACTGAAGCTTTCTTT. Translated, this gives CASSPGAGGLYTEAFF.